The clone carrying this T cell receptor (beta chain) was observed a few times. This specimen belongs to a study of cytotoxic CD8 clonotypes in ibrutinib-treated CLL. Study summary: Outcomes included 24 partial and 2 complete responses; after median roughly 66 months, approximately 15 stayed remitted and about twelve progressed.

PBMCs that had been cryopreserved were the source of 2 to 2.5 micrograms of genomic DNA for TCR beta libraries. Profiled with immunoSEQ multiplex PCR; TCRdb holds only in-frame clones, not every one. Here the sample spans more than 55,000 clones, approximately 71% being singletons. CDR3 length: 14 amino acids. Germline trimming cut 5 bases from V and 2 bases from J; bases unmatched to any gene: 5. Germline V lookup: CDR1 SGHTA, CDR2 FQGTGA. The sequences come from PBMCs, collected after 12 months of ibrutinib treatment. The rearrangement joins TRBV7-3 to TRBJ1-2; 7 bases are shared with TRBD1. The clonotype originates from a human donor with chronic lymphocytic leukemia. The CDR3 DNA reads TGTGCCAGCAGCCCCAGGGGACAGAACTATGGCTACACCTTC. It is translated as CASSPRGQNYGYTF.